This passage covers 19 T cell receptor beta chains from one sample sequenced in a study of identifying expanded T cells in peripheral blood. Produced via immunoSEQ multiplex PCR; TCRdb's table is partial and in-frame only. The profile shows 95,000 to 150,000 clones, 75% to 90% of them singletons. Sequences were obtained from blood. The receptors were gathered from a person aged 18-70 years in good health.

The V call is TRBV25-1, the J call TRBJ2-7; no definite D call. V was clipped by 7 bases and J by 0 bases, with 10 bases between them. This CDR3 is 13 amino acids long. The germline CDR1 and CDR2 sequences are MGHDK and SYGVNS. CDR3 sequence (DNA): TGTGCCAGCACCCCCCTTAACTCCTACGAGCAGTACTTC. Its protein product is CASTPLNSYEQYF.

The CDR3 region has the DNA TGTGCCAGCAGCGTAGGTCCCCAGAGACCAATCAACACTGAAGCTTTCTTT. Amino acids: CASSVGPQRPINTEAFF. The J gene is TRBJ1-1, the V gene TRBV9; D is undetermined. Trimming removed 0 bases from V and 2 bases from J, with 17 bases in between. Per germline, CDR1 SGDLS and CDR2 YYNGEE. The CDR3 runs 17 residues.

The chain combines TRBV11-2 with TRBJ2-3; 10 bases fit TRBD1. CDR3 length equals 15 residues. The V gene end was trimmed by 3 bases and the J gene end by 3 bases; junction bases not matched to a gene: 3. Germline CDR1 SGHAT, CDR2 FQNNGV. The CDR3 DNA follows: TGTGCCAGCAGCTTTACGGGACAGGGGACAGATACGCAGTATTTT. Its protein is CASSFTGQGTDTQYF.

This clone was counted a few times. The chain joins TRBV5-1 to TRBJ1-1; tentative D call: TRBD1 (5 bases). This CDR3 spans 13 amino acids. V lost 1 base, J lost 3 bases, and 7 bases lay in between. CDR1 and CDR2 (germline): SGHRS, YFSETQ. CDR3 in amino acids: CASSLQGYTEAFF. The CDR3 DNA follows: TGCGCCAGCAGCTTGCAGGGTTACACTGAAGCTTTCTTT. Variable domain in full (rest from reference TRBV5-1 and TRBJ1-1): KAGVTQTPRYLIKTRGQQVTLSCSPISGHRSVSWYQQTPGQGLQFLFEYFSETQRNKGNFPGRFSGRQFSNSRSEMNVSTLELGDSALYLCASSLQGYTEAFFGQGTRLTVV.

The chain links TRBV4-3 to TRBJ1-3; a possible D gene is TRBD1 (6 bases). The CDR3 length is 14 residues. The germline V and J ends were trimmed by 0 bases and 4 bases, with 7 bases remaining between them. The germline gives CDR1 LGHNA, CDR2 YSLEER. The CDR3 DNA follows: TGCGCCAGCAGCCAAGATACAGGGGGAAACACCATATATTTT. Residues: CASSQDTGGNTIYF.

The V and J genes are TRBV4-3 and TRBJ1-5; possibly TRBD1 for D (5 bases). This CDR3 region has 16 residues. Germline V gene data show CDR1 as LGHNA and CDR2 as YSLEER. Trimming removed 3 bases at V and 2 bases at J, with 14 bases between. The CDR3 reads CASSHARLGGNQPQHF. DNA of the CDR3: TGCGCCAGCAGCCACGCTAGGTTGGGGGGCAATCAGCCCCAGCATTTT.

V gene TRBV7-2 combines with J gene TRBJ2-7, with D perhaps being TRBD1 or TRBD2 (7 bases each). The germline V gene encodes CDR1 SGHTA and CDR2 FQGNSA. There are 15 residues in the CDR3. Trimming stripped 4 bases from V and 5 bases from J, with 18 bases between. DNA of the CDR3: TGTGCCAGCAGCTCGCGGGGAGGGGGCCTCCACGAGCAGTACTTC. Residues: CASSSRGGGLHEQYF.

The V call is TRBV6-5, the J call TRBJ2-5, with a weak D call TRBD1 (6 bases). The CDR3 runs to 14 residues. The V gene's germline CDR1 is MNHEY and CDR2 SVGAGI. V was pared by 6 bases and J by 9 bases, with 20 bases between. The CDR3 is CASSGTSYDLPQYF. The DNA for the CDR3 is TGTGCCAGCAGCGGGACAAGTTACGATCTGCCCCAGTACTTC.

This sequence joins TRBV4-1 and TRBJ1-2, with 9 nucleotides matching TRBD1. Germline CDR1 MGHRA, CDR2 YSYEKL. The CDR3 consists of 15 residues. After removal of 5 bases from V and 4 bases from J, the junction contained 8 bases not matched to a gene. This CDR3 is CASSAPGQGSYGYTF. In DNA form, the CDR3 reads TGCGCCAGCAGCGCGCCGGGACAGGGATCCTATGGCTACACCTTC.

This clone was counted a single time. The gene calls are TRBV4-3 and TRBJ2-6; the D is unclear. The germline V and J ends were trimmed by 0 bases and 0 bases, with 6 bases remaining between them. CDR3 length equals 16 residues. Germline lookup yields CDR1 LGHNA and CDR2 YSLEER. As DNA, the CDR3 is TGCGCCAGCAGCCAAGACCGAGTCTCTGGGGCCAACGTCCTGACTTTC. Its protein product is CASSQDRVSGANVLTF.

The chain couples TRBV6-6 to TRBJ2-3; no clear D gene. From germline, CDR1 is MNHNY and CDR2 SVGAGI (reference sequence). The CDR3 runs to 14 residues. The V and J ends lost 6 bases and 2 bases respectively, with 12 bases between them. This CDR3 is CASRPGFNTDTQYF. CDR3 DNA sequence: TGTGCCAGCAGGCCCGGGTTTAACACAGATACGCAGTATTTT.

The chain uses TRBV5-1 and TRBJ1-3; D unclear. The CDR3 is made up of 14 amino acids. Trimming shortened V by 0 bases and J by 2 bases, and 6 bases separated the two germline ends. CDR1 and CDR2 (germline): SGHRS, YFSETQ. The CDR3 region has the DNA TGCGCCAGCAGCTTGGAGGAACCTGGAAACACCATATATTTT. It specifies CASSLEEPGNTIYF.

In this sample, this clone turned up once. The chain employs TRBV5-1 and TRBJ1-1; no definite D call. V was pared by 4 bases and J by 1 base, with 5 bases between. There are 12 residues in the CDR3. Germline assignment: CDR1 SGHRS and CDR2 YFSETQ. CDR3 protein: CASSRGNTEAFF. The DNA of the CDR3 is TGCGCCAGCAGCCGTGGGAACACTGAAGCTTTCTTT.

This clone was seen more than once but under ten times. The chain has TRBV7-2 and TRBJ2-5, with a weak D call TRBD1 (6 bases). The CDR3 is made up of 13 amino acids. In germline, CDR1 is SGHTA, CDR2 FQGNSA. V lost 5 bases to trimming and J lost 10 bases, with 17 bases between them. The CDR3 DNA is TGTGCCAGCAGCCCCCGGGACAAAGGGGGCCAGTACTTC. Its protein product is CASSPRDKGGQYF.

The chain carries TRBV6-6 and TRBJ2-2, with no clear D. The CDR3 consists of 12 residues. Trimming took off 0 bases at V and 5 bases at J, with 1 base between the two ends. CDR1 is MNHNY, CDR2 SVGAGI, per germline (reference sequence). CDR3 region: CASSYSTGELFF. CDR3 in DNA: TGTGCCAGCAGTTACTCGACCGGGGAGCTGTTTTTT.

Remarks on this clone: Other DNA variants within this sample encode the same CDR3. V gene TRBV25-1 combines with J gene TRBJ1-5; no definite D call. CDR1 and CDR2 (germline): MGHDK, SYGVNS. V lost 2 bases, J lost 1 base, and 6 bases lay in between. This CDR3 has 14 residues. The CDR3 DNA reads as TGTGCCAGCAGTGAAAGAGGAAGCAATCAGCCCCAGCATTTT. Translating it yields CASSERGSNQPQHF.

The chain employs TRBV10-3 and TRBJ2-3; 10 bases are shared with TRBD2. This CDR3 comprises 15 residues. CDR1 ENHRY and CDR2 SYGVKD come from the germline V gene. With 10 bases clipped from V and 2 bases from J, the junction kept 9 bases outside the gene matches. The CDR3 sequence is CASLAGVQDTDTQYF. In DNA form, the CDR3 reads TGTGCCAGCCTAGCGGGGGTCCAAGACACAGATACGCAGTATTTT.

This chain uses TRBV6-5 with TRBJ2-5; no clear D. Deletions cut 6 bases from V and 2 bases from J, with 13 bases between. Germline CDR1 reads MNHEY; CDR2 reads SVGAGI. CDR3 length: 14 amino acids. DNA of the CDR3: TGTGCCAGCAGCCTACCTGTGGGACAAGAGACCCAGTACTTC. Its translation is CASSLPVGQETQYF.

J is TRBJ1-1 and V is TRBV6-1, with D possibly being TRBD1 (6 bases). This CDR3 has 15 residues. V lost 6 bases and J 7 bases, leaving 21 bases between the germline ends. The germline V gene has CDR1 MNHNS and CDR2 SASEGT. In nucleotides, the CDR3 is TGTGCCAGCAGGGTAGATCCAGGGGAATTTAGTGAAGCTTTCTTT. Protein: CASRVDPGEFSEAFF.